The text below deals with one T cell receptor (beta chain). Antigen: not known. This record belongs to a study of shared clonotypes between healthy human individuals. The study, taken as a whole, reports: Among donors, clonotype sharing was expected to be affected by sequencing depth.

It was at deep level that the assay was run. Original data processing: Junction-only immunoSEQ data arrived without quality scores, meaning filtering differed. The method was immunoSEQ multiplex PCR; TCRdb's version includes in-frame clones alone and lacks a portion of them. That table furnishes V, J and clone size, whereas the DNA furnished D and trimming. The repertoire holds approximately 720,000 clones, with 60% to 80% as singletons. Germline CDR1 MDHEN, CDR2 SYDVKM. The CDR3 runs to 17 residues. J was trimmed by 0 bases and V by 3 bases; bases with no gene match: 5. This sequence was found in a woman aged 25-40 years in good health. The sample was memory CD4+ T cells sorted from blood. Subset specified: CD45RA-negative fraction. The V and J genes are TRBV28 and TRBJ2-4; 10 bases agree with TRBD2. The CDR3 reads CASSLWTSGVAKNIQYF. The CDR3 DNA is TGTGCCAGCAGTTTGTGGACTAGCGGCGTAGCCAAAAACATTCAGTACTTC. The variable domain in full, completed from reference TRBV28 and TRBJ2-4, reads DVKVTQSSRYLVKRTGEKVFLECVQDMDHENMFWYRQDPGLGLRLIYFSYDVKMKEKGDIPEGYSVSREKKERFSLILESASTNQTSMYLCASSLWTSGVAKNIQYFGAGTRLSVL.